These T cell receptor beta chains were read from a single sample in a study of molecular identifiers for immune sequencing clone quantification. MiXCR, applied by TCRdb to the PCR reads, yields one record per CDR3 protein. The table shows 400,000 to 600,000 distinct CDR3 sequences, with under 30% occurring only once. The sample comprised naive CD8+ T cells from blood, with Jurkat cell RNA spiked in. These receptors all come from a human donor in good health. Some libraries in this study had Jurkat cell RNA spiked in. CDR3s include the opening cysteine and the closing phenylalanine or tryptophan. Fields, in order: J gene, D gene, V gene, clone size, CDR3 DNA, CDR3 protein. D genes are given only for firm matches. Part of the rows lack a size; the others show once, few, many or a class for expanded clones.

TRBJ2-1	TRBD2	TRBV27	NA	TGTGCCAGCAGTTTGGTCCTAGCGGCATCCGGCAATGAGCAGTTCTTC	CASSLVLAASGNEQFF
TRBJ2-1	NA	TRBV25-1	many	TGTGCCAGCAGTGGACCCGGCTCCTACAATGAGCAGTTCTTC	CASSGPGSYNEQFF
TRBJ2-1	NA	TRBV4-1	few	TGCGCCAGCAGCTCCAGCGTTAGTTACAATGAGCAGTTCTTC	CASSSSVSYNEQFF
TRBJ1-6	NA	TRBV6-2/TRBV6-3	NA	TGTGCCAGCAGTTACTACGGGACCGTCTGGCCACCCCTCCACTTT	CASSYYGTVWPPLHF
TRBJ2-1	NA	TRBV7-6	many	TGTGCCAGCAGCTTTGGAGGGAGCTCCTACAATGAGCAGTTCTTC	CASSFGGSSYNEQFF
TRBJ1-5	NA	TRBV7-2	many	TGTGCCAGCAGCCCAGGATTAGGGCAGCCCCAGCATTTT	CASSPGLGQPQHF
TRBJ1-1	NA	TRBV3-1	NA	TGTGCCAGCAGCCAGGGTATCCGGATTGACACTGAAGCTTTCTTT	CASSQGIRIDTEAFF
TRBJ2-3	NA	TRBV7-9	few	TGTGCCAGCAGCCCGGCGGCCACAGATACGCAGTATTTT	CASSPAATDTQYF
TRBJ2-7	NA	TRBV5-6	NA	TGTGCCAGCAGCTTGATTATTGGGCAGGGCTACGAGCAGTACTTC	CASSLIIGQGYEQYF
TRBJ1-2	TRBD1	TRBV29-1	once	TGCAGCGTTGGACAGGGGTCCTATGGCTACACCTTC	CSVGQGSYGYTF
TRBJ2-5	NA	TRBV27	NA	TGTGCCAGCAGTTTCACGGTACAAGAGACCCAGTACTTC	CASSFTVQETQYF
TRBJ2-3	NA	TRBV7-6	many	TGTGCCAGCAGTTTCTACACAGATACGCAGTATTTT	CASSFYTDTQYF
TRBJ2-7	TRBD1	TRBV30	few	TGTGCCTGGAGTGTGGGGGACAGGGCCGACGAGCAGTACTTC	CAWSVGDRADEQYF
TRBJ2-5	TRBD2	TRBV3-1	few	TGTGCCAGCAGCCAGGGACTAGCGGGGGGGCAGTCAGAGACCCAGTACTTC	CASSQGLAGGQSETQYF
TRBJ2-7	TRBD2	TRBV19	few	TGTGCCAGTAGTACTAGCGGGGTCTCCTACGAGCAGTACTTC	CASSTSGVSYEQYF
TRBJ2-7	NA	TRBV19	NA	TGTGCCAGTCTAGCGCCGGAGACCTACGAGCAGTACTTC	CASLAPETYEQYF
TRBJ2-2	TRBD1	TRBV10-3	NA	TGTGCCATCAGTGAGTGGACAGGGGACACCGGGGAGCTGTTTTTT	CAISEWTGDTGELFF
TRBJ1-5	NA	TRBV5-5	NA	TGTGCCAGCAGCACGCATATCAGCAATCAGCCCCAGCATTTT	CASSTHISNQPQHF
TRBJ2-4	TRBD2	TRBV2	many	TGTGCCAGCAGAATAGCGGGCCTAGCCAAAAACATTCAGTACTTC	CASRIAGLAKNIQYF
TRBJ2-2	NA	TRBV12-3/TRBV12-4	NA	TGTGCCAGCAGTACGCAGAAAGGAGGGGTACGCGCGAACACCGTGGAGCTGTTTTTT	CASSTQKGGVRANTVELFF
TRBJ1-1	NA	TRBV28	few	TGTGCCAGCAGCGACGGCTATCTGAACACTGAAGCTTTCTTT	CASSDGYLNTEAFF
TRBJ1-4	TRBD1	TRBV27	few	TGTGCCAGCAGCCAATCAGGTCCCGGGACAGGGGAATGGTGGGATGAAAAACTGTTTTTT	CASSQSGPGTGEWWDEKLFF
TRBJ2-5	NA	TRBV20-1	few	TGCAGTGCTAGAGTCGGCCAAGAGACCCAGTACTTC	CSARVGQETQYF
TRBJ2-7	TRBD1	TRBV10-1	few	TGCGCCAGCAGTCTCCGGGACAGGTACTCCTACGAGCAGTACTTC	CASSLRDRYSYEQYF
TRBJ2-7	NA	TRBV5-8	NA	TGTGCCAGCAGCCTGGGGGCAGGTATCGTCGCCTACGAGCAGTACTTC	CASSLGAGIVAYEQYF
TRBJ1-3	NA	TRBV7-2	NA	TGTGCCAGCAGCTTAGGATGGCCAACCGGCGGTGGAAACACCATATATTTT	CASSLGWPTGGGNTIYF
TRBJ2-1	NA	TRBV3-1	NA	TGTGCCAGCAGCGGCGAGGCTCGGGGTGTGGCCTACAATGAGCAGTTCTTC	CASSGEARGVAYNEQFF
TRBJ1-2	NA	TRBV2	many	TGTGCCAGCAGTGACAGGGTGCGTGGCTATGGCTACACCTTC	CASSDRVRGYGYTF